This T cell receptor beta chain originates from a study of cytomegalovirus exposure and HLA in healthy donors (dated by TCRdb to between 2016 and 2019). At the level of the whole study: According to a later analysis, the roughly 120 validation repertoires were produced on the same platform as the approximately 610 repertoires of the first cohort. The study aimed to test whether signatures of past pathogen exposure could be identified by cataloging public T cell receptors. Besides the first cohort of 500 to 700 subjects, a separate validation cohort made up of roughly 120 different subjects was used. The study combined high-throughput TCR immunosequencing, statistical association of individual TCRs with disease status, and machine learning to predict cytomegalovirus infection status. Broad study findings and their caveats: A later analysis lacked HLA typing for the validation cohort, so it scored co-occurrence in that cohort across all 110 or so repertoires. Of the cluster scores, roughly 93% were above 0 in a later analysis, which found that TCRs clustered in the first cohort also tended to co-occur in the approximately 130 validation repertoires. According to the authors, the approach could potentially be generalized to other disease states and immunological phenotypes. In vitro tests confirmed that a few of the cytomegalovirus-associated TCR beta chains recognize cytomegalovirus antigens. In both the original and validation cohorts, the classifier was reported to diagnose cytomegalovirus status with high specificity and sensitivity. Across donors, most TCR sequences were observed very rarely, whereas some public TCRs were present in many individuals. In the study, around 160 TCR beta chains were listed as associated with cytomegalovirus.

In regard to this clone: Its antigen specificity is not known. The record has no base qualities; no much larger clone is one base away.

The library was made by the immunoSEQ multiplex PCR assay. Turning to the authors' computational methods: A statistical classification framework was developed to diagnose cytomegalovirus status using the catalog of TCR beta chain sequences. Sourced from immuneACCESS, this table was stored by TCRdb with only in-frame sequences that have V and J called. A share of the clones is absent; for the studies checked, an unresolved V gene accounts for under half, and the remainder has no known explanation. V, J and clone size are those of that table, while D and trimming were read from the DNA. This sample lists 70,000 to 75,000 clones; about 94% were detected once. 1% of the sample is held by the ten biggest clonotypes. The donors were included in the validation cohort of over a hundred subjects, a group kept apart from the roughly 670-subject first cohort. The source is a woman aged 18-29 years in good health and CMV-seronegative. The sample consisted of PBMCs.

At the DNA level, the sequence is TGCAGCGTCCTCGACAGCGAGGGCAATCAGCCCCAGCATTTT. Its amino acids are CSVLDSEGNQPQHF. The sequence joins TRBV29-1 to TRBJ1-5; the D region possibly corresponds to TRBD1 (5 bases align). The germline V gene provides CDR1 SQVTM and CDR2 ANQGSEA. The V end loses 6 bases and the J end loses 2 bases, and a stretch of 14 bases separates them. There are 14 amino acids in the CDR3, from cysteine to phenylalanine inclusive. The read is trimmed to its CDR3 DNA, 42 bases read in frame from base 1.